Presented here are 27 T cell receptor beta chains from one specimen sequenced in a study of control samples from healthy donors and cancer patients. The table came from immunoSEQ multiplex PCR; TCRdb's copy has only in-frame clones and leaves some out. The table lists roughly 200,000 clones, approximately 91% of them singletons. Sequenced input: blood. The receptor source for this set is a man younger than 40 in good health.

The chain links TRBV11-2 to TRBJ2-2, with 8 bases matching TRBD1. The germline gives CDR1 SGHAT, CDR2 FQNNGV. The V segment lost 2 bases and the J segment 5 bases; nucleotides outside the gene matches: 16. The CDR3 runs 19 residues. As DNA, the CDR3 is TGTGCCAGCAGCTTATTCGGCGTGCGGACAGGGTTTTCAACCGGGGAGCTGTTTTTT. It specifies CASSLFGVRTGFSTGELFF.

The chain joins TRBV19 to TRBJ2-7; D gene uncertain. V lost 5 bases to trimming and J lost 3 bases, with 14 bases between them. This CDR3 contains 14 residues. Looked up from germline, CDR1 is LNHDA and CDR2 is SQIVND (reference sequence). CDR3 loop: CASSLTFGVYEQYF. DNA of the CDR3: TGTGCCAGTAGTCTAACGTTTGGAGTCTACGAGCAGTACTTC.

This clone was seen a handful of times. The rearrangement uses TRBV10-3 and TRBJ2-6; TRBD1 might be the D (5 bases). Germline V gene lookup returns CDR1 ENHRY and CDR2 SYGVKD. Deletions cut 4 bases from V and 0 bases from J, with 7 bases between. The CDR3 spans 15 residues. CDR3 nucleotide sequence: TGTGCCATCAGTGGCAGGGACTCTGGGGCCAACGTCCTGACTTTC. It is translated as CAISGRDSGANVLTF.

The CDR3 loop reads CASSPTGRWAFF. In nucleotides, the CDR3 is TGTGCCAGCAGCCCGACGGGGCGGTGGGCTTTCTTT. This chain joins TRBV12-3 or TRBV12-4 and TRBJ1-1; D might be TRBD1 (5 bases). The length of the CDR3 is 12 residues. The V end lost 6 bases, the J end lost 11 bases, and 16 bases lay between the germline ends.

V is TRBV19 and J is TRBJ2-1; 11 nucleotides agree with TRBD2. The J segment lost 0 bases and the V segment lost 5 bases, leaving 18 bases of the junction unmatched. This CDR3 has 21 residues. CDR1 is LNHDA and CDR2 is SQIVND in the germline V gene (reference sequence). CDR3 bases: TGTGCCAGTAGTTTTGCCCCCGCCGGACTAGCGGGCGATAGCTCCTACAATGAGCAGTTCTTC. This encodes CASSFAPAGLAGDSSYNEQFF.

The chain combines TRBV18 with TRBJ2-3; 9 bases are shared with TRBD2. The junction had 2 bases not matched to a gene; V was cut back by 3 bases and J by 1 base. The CDR3 is made up of 15 amino acids. CDR1 is KGHSH and CDR2 is LQKENI in the germline V gene. The CDR3 here is CASSPSGGRTDTQYF. CDR3 sequence (DNA): TGTGCCAGCTCACCTAGCGGGGGACGCACAGATACGCAGTATTTT.

The rearrangement joins TRBV5-4 to TRBJ1-1, with D possibly TRBD1 on 6 matching bases. Germline loops: CDR1 SGHNT, CDR2 YYREEE (reference sequence). Between the trimmed V and J ends, which lost 2 bases and 4 bases, there was a span of 15 bases. The CDR3 loop spans 15 amino acids. The CDR3 DNA follows: TGTGCCAGCAGCTTTGGGGGTCGGGGGCCCACTGAAGCTTTCTTT. This sequence encodes CASSFGGRGPTEAFF.

CDR3 bases: TGTGCCAGCAGTGAGGGGACAGCTGGAAACACCATATATTTT. It translates to CASSEGTAGNTIYF. This rearrangement joins TRBV6-1 to TRBJ1-3; 7 bases are shared with TRBD1. With 3 bases clipped from V and 2 bases from J, the junction kept 1 base outside the gene matches. Germline lookup yields CDR1 MNHNS and CDR2 SASEGT. CDR3 length: 14 amino acids.

This chain uses TRBV2 with TRBJ2-1, with D hard to call. The V gene's germline CDR1 is SNHLY and CDR2 FYNNEI. Trimming left V 0 bases short and J 5 bases short, with 8 bases between. This CDR3 comprises 14 residues. The CDR3, as DNA: TGTGCCAGCAGTGAAGCGGTGGATAACAATGAGCAGTTCTTC. It specifies CASSEAVDNNEQFF.

The genes are TRBV5-1 and TRBJ1-1; 8 positions match TRBD1. The CDR3 sequence is 15 residues long. Germline CDR1 is SGHRS and CDR2 is YFSETQ. The V and J ends lost 3 bases and 6 bases, in that order; junction bases with no gene match: 10. The CDR3 nucleotides read TGCGCCAGCAGCTACCAGGACAGGGCGGTCGCTGAAGCTTTCTTT. Protein sequence: CASSYQDRAVAEAFF.

The chain links TRBV24-1 to TRBJ2-1, with D unclear. Per the germline V gene, CDR1 is KGHDR and CDR2 is SFDVKD. This CDR3 region has 16 residues. V shed 2 bases and J shed 0 bases, with 10 bases lying between them. Here the CDR3 reads CATSDWLTSSYNEQFF. The DNA for the CDR3 is TGTGCCACCAGTGATTGGCTGACAAGCTCCTACAATGAGCAGTTCTTC.

The rearrangement uses TRBV5-1 and TRBJ1-1; unclear D gene. The CDR3 runs to 14 residues. The V end lost 0 bases, the J end lost 1 base, and 7 bases lay between the germline ends. Germline CDR1 is SGHRS and CDR2 is YFSETQ. Written as DNA, the CDR3 is TGCGCCAGCAGCTTGGGACGGTCGAACACTGAAGCTTTCTTT. It specifies CASSLGRSNTEAFF.

The chain joins TRBV19 to TRBJ1-2; D perhaps matches TRBD1 (6 bases). CDR1 is LNHDA and CDR2 is SQIVND in the germline V gene (reference sequence). The germline V and J ends were trimmed by 0 bases and 4 bases, with 36 bases remaining between them. The CDR3 runs to 23 residues. This chain's CDR3 is CASSIDMVGQGNRGIIESYGYTF. The DNA of the CDR3 is TGTGCCAGTAGTATAGATATGGTCGGCCAGGGGAATCGTGGGATTATCGAATCCTATGGCTACACCTTC.

The V call is TRBV15, the J call TRBJ1-5; D gene uncertain. The V end lost 8 bases, the J end lost 3 bases, and 8 bases lay between the germline ends. Germline assignment: CDR1 LNHNV and CDR2 YYDKDF (reference sequence). The CDR3 runs to 12 residues. CDR3 region: CATPPDNQPQHF. The CDR3 coding sequence is TGTGCCACCCCCCCGGACAATCAGCCCCAGCATTTT.

V is TRBV6-2 or TRBV6-3 and J is TRBJ2-7; 7 bases agree with TRBD2. The germline V gene encodes CDR1 MNHEY and CDR2 SVGEGT. This CDR3 is built from 14 residues. V shed 4 bases and J 4 bases; nucleotides not matched to a gene: 7. CDR3 in amino acids: CASSSSGGTYEQYF. CDR3 coding DNA: TGTGCCAGCAGTTCTAGCGGTGGGACTTACGAGCAGTACTTC.

The table lists this clone with a few counts. This chain connects TRBV5-1 to TRBJ1-4, with D unresolved. CDR1 and CDR2 from the germline V gene are SGHRS and YFSETQ. Trimming took off 4 bases at V and 0 bases at J, with 13 bases between the two ends. The CDR3 totals 16 residues. CDR3 loop: CASSPISTSTNEKLFF. In DNA form, the CDR3 reads TGCGCCAGCAGCCCGATATCCACCTCAACTAATGAAAAACTGTTTTTT.

V is TRBV10-3 and J is TRBJ1-3; no reliable D call. Germline V lookup: CDR1 ENHRY, CDR2 SYGVKD. Trimming shortened V by 4 bases and J by 0 bases, and 4 bases separated the two germline ends. This CDR3 is 13 amino acids long. The CDR3 nucleotides read TGTGCCATCAGTGGGGGCTCTGGAAACACCATATATTTT. As protein: CAISGGSGNTIYF.

The rearrangement joins TRBV10-2 to TRBJ2-1; D perhaps matches TRBD2 (7 bases). CDR3 length equals 11 residues. Germline lookup yields CDR1 WSHSY and CDR2 SAAADI. V lost 6 bases and J 10 bases, leaving 10 bases between the germline ends. CDR3 nucleotide sequence: TGCGCCAGCAGGGGGGGGACAGAGCAGTTCTTC. This gives the protein CASRGGTEQFF.

CDR3 amino acids: CATQKGEAKDGYTF. The CDR3 DNA is TGTGCCACCCAAAAGGGTGAGGCCAAAGATGGCTACACCTTC. This sequence joins TRBV24-1 and TRBJ1-2; D is unresolved. CDR1 and CDR2 from the germline V gene are KGHDR and SFDVKD. V was pared by 9 bases and J by 6 bases, with 19 bases between. The CDR3 contains 14 residues.

The rearrangement uses TRBV30 and TRBJ2-7; a weak D match, TRBD1 (5 bases). This CDR3 has 15 residues. V was clipped by 3 bases and J by 0 bases, with 15 bases between them. Germline loops: CDR1 GTSNPN, CDR2 SVGIG (reference sequence). CDR3 amino acids: CAWRRNRKSSYEQYF. The CDR3 DNA reads as TGTGCCTGGAGAAGAAACAGGAAGAGCTCCTACGAGCAGTACTTC. Combining the CDR3 with reference TRBV30 and TRBJ2-7 gives the whole variable domain SQTIHQWPATLVQPVGSPLSLECTVEGTSNPNLYWYRQAAGRGLQLLFYSVGIGQISSEVPQNLSASRPQDRQFILSSKKLLLSDSGFYLCAWRRNRKSSYEQYFGPGTRLTVT.

The rearrangement links TRBV30 to TRBJ1-2; D not resolved. CDR1 is GTSNPN, CDR2 SVGIG, per germline (reference sequence). The CDR3 is 11 residues long. Deletions cut 0 bases from V and 7 bases from J, with 6 bases between. CDR3 in amino acids: CAWSVAVGYTF. CDR3 DNA sequence: TGTGCCTGGAGTGTGGCAGTTGGCTACACCTTC.

This clone has just one count. This chain links TRBV14 with TRBJ2-7, with D possibly being TRBD2 (7 bases). CDR3 size: 14 residues. The ends were cut back, 7 bases at V and 4 bases at J, with 17 bases in the middle. CDR1 is SGHDN and CDR2 is FVKESK in the germline V gene. The CDR3 sequence: CASMEGGRSYEQYF. CDR3 DNA sequence: TGTGCCAGCATGGAGGGGGGGAGGTCGTACGAGCAGTACTTC.

This rearrangement joins TRBV3-1 (or the pseudogene TRBV3-2) to TRBJ2-7; no clear D. Per germline, CDR1 LGHDT and CDR2 YNNKEL (reference sequence). V was trimmed by 0 bases and J by 3 bases, leaving 6 bases between them. CDR3 size: 13 residues. CDR3 sequence reads: CASSQDSDYEQYF. The CDR3, as DNA: TGTGCCAGCAGCCAAGATTCGGACTACGAGCAGTACTTC.

V usage is TRBV24-1 and J usage is TRBJ1-5; D is ambiguous. The CDR3 spans 14 residues. Germline lookup yields CDR1 KGHDR and CDR2 SFDVKD. Trimming stripped 9 bases from V and 0 bases from J, with 11 bases between. Here the CDR3 reads CATGRPISNQPQHF. The CDR3 nucleotides are TGTGCCACCGGTAGACCGATTAGCAATCAGCCCCAGCATTTT.

V is TRBV19 and J is TRBJ2-1; 11 bases align to TRBD2. The CDR3 length is 17 residues. Losses at the gene ends were 7 bases for V and 0 bases for J; bases not matched to a gene: 8. Germline values: CDR1 LNHDA, CDR2 SQIVND (reference sequence). CDR3 loop: CASNSGSGGVSYNEQFF. DNA for the CDR3: TGTGCCAGTAATTCGGGTAGCGGGGGGGTCTCCTACAATGAGCAGTTCTTC.

CDR3 residues: CASRGGGTGRYGYTF. The CDR3 region has the DNA TGTGCCAGCCGGGGAGGGGGGACAGGGAGATATGGCTACACCTTC. This sequence joins TRBV6-5 and TRBJ1-2, with 9 positions matching TRBD1. This CDR3 is 15 amino acids long. The J segment lost 5 bases and the V segment lost 8 bases, leaving 12 bases of the junction unmatched. Germline V CDR1 and CDR2: MNHEY, SVGAGI.

The V call is TRBV6-5, the J call TRBJ2-1; D is possibly TRBD2 (7 bases). CDR3 length: 14 amino acids. Germline-derived CDR1 and CDR2 are MNHEY and SVGAGI. Trimming took 7 bases from V and 6 from J, leaving 16 bases between them. The CDR3 region has the DNA TGTGCCAGCACGTTTGCGGGGGCGGTCAATGAGCAGTTCTTC. Protein: CASTFAGAVNEQFF.